This T cell receptor beta chain was sequenced in a study of T-cell memory formation after mild COVID-19. Findings of the study overall: Shrinking CD4+ clones resided mostly in CM and EM, and CD8+ ones in EMRA.

In TCRdb, the 5' RACE reads were re-called with MiXCR into one record per CDR3 protein. The sample includes approximately 300,000 distinct CDR3 sequences, 19% of them seen just once. As concerns this clonotype: The antigen is undetermined.

This CDR3 has 15 amino acids. Per germline, CDR1 LGHNA and CDR2 YSLEER. V was pared by 5 bases and J by 0 bases, with 13 bases between. Source material: PBMCs or a T cell subset sorted from them (not recorded which). This rearrangement joins TRBV4-3 to TRBJ2-5, with D perhaps matching TRBD1 (5 bases). This TCR came from a man younger than 30 who had mild COVID-19 (a few samples of this study predate the infection). Cell type and time point are not known. CDR3 DNA sequence: TGCGCCAGCAGCTTCCACAGGAGCAACCAAGAGACCCAGTACTTC. It yields the protein CASSFHRSNQETQYF.